These T cell receptor beta chains were read from a single sample in a study of T cell responses to AZD1222 COVID-19 vaccine. Using immunoSEQ multiplex PCR, the repertoire was profiled, and TCRdb retains in-frame clones only, with some absent. This sample has more than 100,000 clones; roughly 90% occur once, and the top ten carry around 8%. The sequencing used peripheral blood, collected 28 days after the second AZD1222 dose. The receptors were sampled from an adult who received the AZD1222 COVID-19 vaccine. The CDR3 runs from the conserved cysteine through the conserved F or W. The order of the fields is J gene, V gene, D gene, CDR3 DNA, CDR3 protein. A D gene is named only where the DNA matches it firmly.

J gene: TRBJ2-1; V gene: TRBV3-1/TRBV3-2; D gene: TRBD2; CDR3 DNA: TGTGCCAGCAGCTCTAGCGGGGGCAGCTCCTACAATGAGCAGTTCTTC; CDR3 protein: CASSSSGGSSYNEQFF
J gene: TRBJ2-3; V gene: TRBV3-1/TRBV3-2; D gene: -; CDR3 DNA: TGTGCCAGCAGCCAAGCTCAGGGATTCGATACGCAGTATTTT; CDR3 protein: CASSQAQGFDTQYF
J gene: TRBJ1-5; V gene: TRBV9; D gene: -; CDR3 DNA: TGTGCCAGCAGCGTAGTTGAAGGGGAGAGGAGCAATCAGCCCCAGCATTTT; CDR3 protein: CASSVVEGERSNQPQHF
J gene: TRBJ2-1; V gene: TRBV9; D gene: TRBD2; CDR3 DNA: TGTGCCAGCAGCGTGAGACTAGCGGCTACAAATGAGCAGTTCTTC; CDR3 protein: CASSVRLAATNEQFF
J gene: TRBJ1-5; V gene: TRBV5-1; D gene: -; CDR3 DNA: TGCGCCAGCAGAAGGGACTCAGGACAGCCCCAGCATTTT; CDR3 protein: CASRRDSGQPQHF
J gene: TRBJ2-7; V gene: TRBV28; D gene: -; CDR3 DNA: TGTGCCAGCAGCCCTCTATCTGGGGACGCCTACGAGCAGTACTTC; CDR3 protein: CASSPLSGDAYEQYF
J gene: TRBJ1-2; V gene: TRBV7-6; D gene: TRBD1; CDR3 DNA: TGTGCCAGCACCTTAAGACCGGGACAGGGCGAAGGCTACACCTTC; CDR3 protein: CASTLRPGQGEGYTF
J gene: TRBJ2-3; V gene: TRBV5-4; D gene: TRBD2; CDR3 DNA: TGTGCCAGCAGCTTGGGCCGCGGGGGGCCCCCCACAGATACGCAGTATTTT; CDR3 protein: CASSLGRGGPPTDTQYF
J gene: TRBJ2-1; V gene: TRBV5-1; D gene: -; CDR3 DNA: TGCGCCAGCAGCGCGGACACGACCTCCTACAATGAGCAGTTCTTC; CDR3 protein: CASSADTTSYNEQFF
J gene: TRBJ1-5; V gene: TRBV7-9; D gene: -; CDR3 DNA: TGTGCCAGCAGCTTAGGTCAGGCAATCAATCAGCCCCAGCATTTT; CDR3 protein: CASSLGQAINQPQHF
J gene: TRBJ2-2; V gene: TRBV15; D gene: -; CDR3 DNA: TGTGCCACCAGCAGAGTATATCAGCGATTAAACACCGGGGAGCTGTTTTTT; CDR3 protein: CATSRVYQRLNTGELFF
J gene: TRBJ2-1; V gene: TRBV18; D gene: -; CDR3 DNA: TGTGCCAGCTCACCGTCCGCGAATGAGCAGTTCTTC; CDR3 protein: CASSPSANEQFF
J gene: TRBJ2-7; V gene: TRBV7-9; D gene: -; CDR3 DNA: TGTGCCAGCAGCTACGCCGGGAGTGGGACTTACGAGCAGTACTTC; CDR3 protein: CASSYAGSGTYEQYF
J gene: TRBJ2-2; V gene: TRBV11-3; D gene: -; CDR3 DNA: TGTGCCAGCAGCTTAGAGTTCGCGAACACCGGGGAGCTGTTTTTT; CDR3 protein: CASSLEFANTGELFF
J gene: TRBJ2-5; V gene: TRBV7-9; D gene: TRBD1; CDR3 DNA: TGTGCCAGCGGGGACAGACAAGGGACCCAGTACTTC; CDR3 protein: CASGDRQGTQYF